One T cell receptor beta chain is described in this entry. Antigen: not known. The data derive from a study of T cells after posttransplantation cyclophosphamide. Points from the study as a whole: Donor-recipient repertoire similarity was low at 1-2 months, rising over year one. TRB clonality was highly associated with recipient CMV seropositivity and reactivation. Skin or GI-infiltrating T cells shared few TRB sequences with blood.

Methotrexate plus calcineurin inhibitor accompanied controls' myeloablative marrow transplants; sampling was 1 year later. Assay used: immunoSEQ multiplex PCR; TCRdb lists only in-frame clones, some missing. The profile shows roughly 24,000 clones, around 90% of them singletons. This sequence originates from a female patient in her fifties or sixties who received an allogeneic stem cell transplant from an unrelated donor, was CMV-positive, and had chronic GVHD only. Some T cells may be the graft donor's. Source: PBMCs, taken after an allogeneic stem cell transplant with a calcineurin inhibitor and methotrexate.

The CDR3 sequence is CASSAYGTDTQYF. CDR3 DNA sequence: TGTGCCAGCAGCGCGTACGGCACAGATACGCAGTATTTT. The rearrangement joins TRBV13 to TRBJ2-3; D is ambiguous. The germline V gene encodes CDR1 PRHDT and CDR2 FYEKMQ (reference sequence). This CDR3 has 13 amino acids. Trimming took 5 bases from V and 1 from J, leaving 7 bases between them.